This is a list of T cell receptor beta chains from one sample in a study of OX40 agonist ivuxolimab in advanced cancers. Some clones are missing from TCRdb's copy, which holds only in-frame ones; the method was immunoSEQ multiplex PCR. The sample lists approximately 32,000 clones; more than 70% were seen once. Source: CD4+ or CD8+ T cells sorted from blood, taken in a trial of the OX40 agonist ivuxolimab. The receptors here all came from an adult with an advanced solid tumor such as melanoma, head and neck, liver or kidney cancer. CDR3s leave out the opening cysteine and the closing phenylalanine or tryptophan. The order of the fields is V gene, CDR3 protein.

V gene: TRBV11-2; CDR3 protein: ASSLEYAGGNEQF
V gene: TRBV4-2; CDR3 protein: ASSQDLLAGGSYNEQF
V gene: TRBV2; CDR3 protein: ASTPSGAGSLTGYEQY
V gene: TRBV28; CDR3 protein: ASSFGQGAGYGYT
V gene: TRBV27; CDR3 protein: ASSLSVSSYGYT
V gene: TRBV13; CDR3 protein: ASSRRTDTYEQY
V gene: TRBV10-3; CDR3 protein: AISTGLDDYT
V gene: TRBV5-1; CDR3 protein: ASSASGTSGSLAKNIQY
V gene: TRBV7-9; CDR3 protein: ASSLSGGEETQY
V gene: TRBV7-8; CDR3 protein: ASSPEQGTSNQPQH
V gene: TRBV11-2; CDR3 protein: ASSLIGGGSYEQY
V gene: TRBV2; CDR3 protein: ASSGPEEYT
V gene: TRBV6-5; CDR3 protein: ASSTVPYEQY
V gene: TRBV19; CDR3 protein: ASSQGLSEAF
V gene: TRBV2; CDR3 protein: ASSEGASNQETQY
V gene: TRBV29-1; CDR3 protein: SAGRVSGPTYEQY
V gene: TRBV19; CDR3 protein: ASSIAGFHYEQY
V gene: TRBV5-4; CDR3 protein: ASSLDLNPYGYT
V gene: TRBV5-6; CDR3 protein: ASSSTGTGGRGDYGYT
V gene: TRBV9; CDR3 protein: ASSGSGGYEQY
V gene: TRBV7-9; CDR3 protein: ASSLVWEGTEAF
V gene: TRBV27; CDR3 protein: ASRETGTENRPQH
V gene: TRBV29-1; CDR3 protein: SVEGGRADTQY
V gene: TRBV19; CDR3 protein: ASSIGSINYEQY
V gene: TRBV5-4; CDR3 protein: ASSSMLAGIAYEQY
V gene: TRBV7-9; CDR3 protein: ASSLGSTGTGV
V gene: TRBV7-9; CDR3 protein: ASSPGTGSYEQY
V gene: TRBV28; CDR3 protein: ASSLRPLSDPKVGQY
V gene: TRBV11-2; CDR3 protein: ASSLEGPQETQY
V gene: TRBV27; CDR3 protein: ASSLSHGSYQEQY